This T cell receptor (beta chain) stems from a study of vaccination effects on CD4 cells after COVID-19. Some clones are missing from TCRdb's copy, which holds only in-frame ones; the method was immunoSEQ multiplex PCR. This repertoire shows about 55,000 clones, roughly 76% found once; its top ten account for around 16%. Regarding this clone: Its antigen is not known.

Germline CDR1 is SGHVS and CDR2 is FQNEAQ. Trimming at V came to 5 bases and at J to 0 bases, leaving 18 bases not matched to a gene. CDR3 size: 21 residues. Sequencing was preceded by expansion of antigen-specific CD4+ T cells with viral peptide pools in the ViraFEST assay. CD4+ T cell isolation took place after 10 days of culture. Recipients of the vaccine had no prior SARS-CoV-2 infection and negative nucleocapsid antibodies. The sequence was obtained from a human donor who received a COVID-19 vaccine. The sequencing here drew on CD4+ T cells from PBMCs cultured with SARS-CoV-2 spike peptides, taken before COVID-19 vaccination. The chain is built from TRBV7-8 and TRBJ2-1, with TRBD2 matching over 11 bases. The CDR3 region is CASSPQLLAGGPPSSYNEQFF. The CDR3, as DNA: TGTGCCAGCAGCCCCCAACTTCTAGCGGGGGGCCCACCAAGCTCCTACAATGAGCAGTTCTTC.